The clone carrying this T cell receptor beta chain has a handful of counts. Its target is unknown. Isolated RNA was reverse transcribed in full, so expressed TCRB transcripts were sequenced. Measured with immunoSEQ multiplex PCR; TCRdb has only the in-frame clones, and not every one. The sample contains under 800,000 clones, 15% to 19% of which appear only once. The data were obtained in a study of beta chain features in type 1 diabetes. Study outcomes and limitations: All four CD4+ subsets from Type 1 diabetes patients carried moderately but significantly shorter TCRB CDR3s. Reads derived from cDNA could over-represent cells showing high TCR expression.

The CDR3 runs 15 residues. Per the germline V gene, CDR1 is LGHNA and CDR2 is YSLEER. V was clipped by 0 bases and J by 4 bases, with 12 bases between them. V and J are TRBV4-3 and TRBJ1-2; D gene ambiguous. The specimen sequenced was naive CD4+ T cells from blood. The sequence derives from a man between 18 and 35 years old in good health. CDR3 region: CASSQETASSYGYTF. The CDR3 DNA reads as TGCGCCAGCAGCCAAGAAACAGCCTCTAGCTATGGCTACACCTTC.